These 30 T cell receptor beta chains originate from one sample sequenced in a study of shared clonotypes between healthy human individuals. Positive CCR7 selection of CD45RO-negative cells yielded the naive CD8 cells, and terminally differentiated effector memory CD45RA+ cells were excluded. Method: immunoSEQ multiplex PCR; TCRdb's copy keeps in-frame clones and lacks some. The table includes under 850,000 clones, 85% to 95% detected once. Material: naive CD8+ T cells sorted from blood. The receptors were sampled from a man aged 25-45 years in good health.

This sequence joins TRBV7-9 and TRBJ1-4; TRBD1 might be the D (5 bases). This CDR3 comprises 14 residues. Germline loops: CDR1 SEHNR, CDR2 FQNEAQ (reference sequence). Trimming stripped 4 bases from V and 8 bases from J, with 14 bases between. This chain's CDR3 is CASSSPGQGEKLFF. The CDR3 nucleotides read TGTGCCAGCAGCTCCCCTGGGCAGGGCGAAAAACTGTTTTTT.

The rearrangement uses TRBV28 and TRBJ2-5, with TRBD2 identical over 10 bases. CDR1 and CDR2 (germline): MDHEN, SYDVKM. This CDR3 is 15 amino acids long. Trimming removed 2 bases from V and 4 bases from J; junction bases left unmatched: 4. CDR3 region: CASSLLAGAGETQYF. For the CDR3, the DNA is TGTGCCAGCAGTTTACTAGCGGGAGCGGGAGAGACCCAGTACTTC.

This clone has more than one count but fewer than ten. For the CDR3, the DNA is TGTGCCAGCAGTTACGGCCTTGAGCAGTTCTTC. Translation gives CASSYGLEQFF. The chain links TRBV27 to TRBJ2-1; D is ambiguous. The V and J ends lost 4 bases and 9 bases respectively, with 7 bases between them. CDR3 length: 11 residues. CDR1 and CDR2 from the germline V gene are MNHEY and SMNVEV (reference sequence).

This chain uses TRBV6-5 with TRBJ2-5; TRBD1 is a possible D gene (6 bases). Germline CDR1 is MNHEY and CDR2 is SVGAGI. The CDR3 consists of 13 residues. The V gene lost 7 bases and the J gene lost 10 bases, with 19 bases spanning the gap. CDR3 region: CASTHRVSWIQYF. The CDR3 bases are TGTGCCAGCACACACAGGGTATCTTGGATCCAGTACTTC.

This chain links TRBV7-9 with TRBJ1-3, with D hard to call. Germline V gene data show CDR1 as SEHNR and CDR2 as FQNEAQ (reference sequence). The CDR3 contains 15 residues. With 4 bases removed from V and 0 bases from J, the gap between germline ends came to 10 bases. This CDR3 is CASSSDRRSGNTIYF. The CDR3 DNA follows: TGTGCCAGCAGCTCGGACCGTCGCTCTGGAAACACCATATATTTT.

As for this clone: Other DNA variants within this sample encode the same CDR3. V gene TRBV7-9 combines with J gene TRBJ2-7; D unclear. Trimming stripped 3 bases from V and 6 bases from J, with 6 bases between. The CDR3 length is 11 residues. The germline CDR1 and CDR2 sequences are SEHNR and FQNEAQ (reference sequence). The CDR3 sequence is CASSFGPEQYF. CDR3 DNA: TGTGCCAGCAGCTTTGGGCCCGAGCAGTACTTC.

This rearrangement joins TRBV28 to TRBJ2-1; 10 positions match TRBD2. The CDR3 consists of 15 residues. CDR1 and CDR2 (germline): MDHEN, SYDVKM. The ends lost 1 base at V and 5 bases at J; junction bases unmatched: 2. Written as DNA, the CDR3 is TGTGCCAGCAGTTTATCGACTAGCGGGCACAATGAGCAGTTCTTC. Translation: CASSLSTSGHNEQFF. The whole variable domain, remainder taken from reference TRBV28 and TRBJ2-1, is DVKVTQSSRYLVKRTGEKVFLECVQDMDHENMFWYRQDPGLGLRLIYFSYDVKMKEKGDIPEGYSVSREKKERFSLILESASTNQTSMYLCASSLSTSGHNEQFFGPGTRLTVL.

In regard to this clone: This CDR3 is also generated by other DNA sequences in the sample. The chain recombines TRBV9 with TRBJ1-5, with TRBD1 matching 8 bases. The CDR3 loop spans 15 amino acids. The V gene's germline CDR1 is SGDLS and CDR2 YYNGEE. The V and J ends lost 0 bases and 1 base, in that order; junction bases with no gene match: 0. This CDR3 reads CASSVGQGSNQPQHF. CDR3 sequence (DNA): TGTGCCAGCAGCGTAGGACAGGGGAGCAATCAGCCCCAGCATTTT.

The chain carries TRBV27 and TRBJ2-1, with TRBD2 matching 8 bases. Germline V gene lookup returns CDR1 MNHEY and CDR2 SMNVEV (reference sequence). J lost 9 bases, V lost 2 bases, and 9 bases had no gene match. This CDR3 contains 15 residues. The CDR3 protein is CASSLAGGRASEQFF. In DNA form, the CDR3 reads TGTGCCAGCAGTTTAGCGGGAGGTCGGGCAAGTGAGCAGTTCTTC.

The CDR3 sequence: CSVEIIGLEVYEQYF. In nucleotides, the CDR3 is TGCAGCGTTGAAATTATAGGACTAGAGGTCTACGAGCAGTACTTC. The V and J genes are TRBV29-1 and TRBJ2-7; the match to TRBD2 covers 7 bases. The CDR3 has 15 residues. Germline V gene lookup returns CDR1 SQVTM and CDR2 ANQGSEA. The V segment lost 2 bases and the J segment 3 bases; nucleotides outside the gene matches: 10.

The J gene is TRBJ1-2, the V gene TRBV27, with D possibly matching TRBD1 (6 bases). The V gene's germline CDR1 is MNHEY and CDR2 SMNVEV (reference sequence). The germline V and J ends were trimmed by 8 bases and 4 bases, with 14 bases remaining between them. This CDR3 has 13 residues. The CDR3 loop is CASQGGTSYGYTF. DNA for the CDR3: TGTGCCAGCCAAGGGGGGACCAGCTATGGCTACACCTTC.

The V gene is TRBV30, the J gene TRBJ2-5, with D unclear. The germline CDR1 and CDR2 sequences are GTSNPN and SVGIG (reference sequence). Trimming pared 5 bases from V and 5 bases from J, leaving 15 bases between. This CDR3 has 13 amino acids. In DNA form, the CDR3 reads TGTGCCTGGCCGGTCCTCCGAAGGGAGACCCAGTACTTC. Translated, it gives CAWPVLRRETQYF.

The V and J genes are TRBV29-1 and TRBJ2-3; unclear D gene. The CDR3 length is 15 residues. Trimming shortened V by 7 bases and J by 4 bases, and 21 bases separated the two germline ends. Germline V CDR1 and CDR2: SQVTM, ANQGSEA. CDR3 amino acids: CSALTAQRRADTQYF. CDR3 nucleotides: TGCAGCGCCTTAACGGCTCAGCGACGGGCAGATACGCAGTATTTT.

CDR3 region: CAWSAGTGGSYEQYF. CDR3 nucleotides: TGTGCCTGGAGTGCCGGGACAGGGGGCTCCTACGAGCAGTACTTC. This chain links TRBV30 with TRBJ2-7; 11 positions match TRBD1. CDR3 length equals 15 residues. Germline lookup yields CDR1 GTSNPN and CDR2 SVGIG (reference sequence). Germline trimming cut 1 base from V and 0 bases from J; bases unmatched to any gene: 2.

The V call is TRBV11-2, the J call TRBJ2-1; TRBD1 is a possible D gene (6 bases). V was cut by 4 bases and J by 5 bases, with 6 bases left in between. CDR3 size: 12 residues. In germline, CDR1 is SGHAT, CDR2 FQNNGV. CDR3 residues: CASSYRDNEQFF. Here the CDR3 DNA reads TGTGCCAGCAGCTACAGGGACAATGAGCAGTTCTTC.

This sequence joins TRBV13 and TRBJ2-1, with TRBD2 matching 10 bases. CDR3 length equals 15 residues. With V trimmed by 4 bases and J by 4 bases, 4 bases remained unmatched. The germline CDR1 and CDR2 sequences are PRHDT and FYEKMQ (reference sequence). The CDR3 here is CASSSSGRGYNEQFF. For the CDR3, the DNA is TGTGCCAGCAGCTCAAGCGGGAGGGGTTACAATGAGCAGTTCTTC.

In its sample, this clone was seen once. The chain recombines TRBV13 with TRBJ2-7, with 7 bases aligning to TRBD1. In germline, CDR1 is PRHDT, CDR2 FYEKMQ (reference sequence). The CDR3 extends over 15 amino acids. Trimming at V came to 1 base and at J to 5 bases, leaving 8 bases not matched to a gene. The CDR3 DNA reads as TGTGCCAGCAGCTTAGCGAGGGGGCCGGCGGACGAGCAGTACTTC. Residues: CASSLARGPADEQYF.

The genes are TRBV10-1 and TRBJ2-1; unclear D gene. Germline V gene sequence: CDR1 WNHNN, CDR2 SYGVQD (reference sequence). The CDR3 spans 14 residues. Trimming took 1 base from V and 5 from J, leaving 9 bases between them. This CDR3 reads CASSEFNGDNEQFF. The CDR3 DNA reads TGCGCCAGCAGTGAGTTTAACGGCGACAATGAGCAGTTCTTC.

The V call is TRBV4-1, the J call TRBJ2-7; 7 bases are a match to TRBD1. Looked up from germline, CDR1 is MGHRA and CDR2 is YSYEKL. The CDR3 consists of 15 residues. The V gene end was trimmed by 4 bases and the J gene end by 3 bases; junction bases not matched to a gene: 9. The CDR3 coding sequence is TGCGCCAGCAGCCTCCGGACAGGACTCAGCTACGAGCAGTACTTC. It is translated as CASSLRTGLSYEQYF.

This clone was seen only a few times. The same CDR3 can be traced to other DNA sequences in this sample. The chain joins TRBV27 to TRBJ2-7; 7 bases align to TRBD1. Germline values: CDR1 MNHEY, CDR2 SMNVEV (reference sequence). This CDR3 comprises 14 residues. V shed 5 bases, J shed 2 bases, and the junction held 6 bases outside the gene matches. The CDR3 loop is CASSPSGTAYEQYF. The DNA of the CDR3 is TGTGCCAGCAGTCCGTCCGGGACAGCCTACGAGCAGTACTTC.

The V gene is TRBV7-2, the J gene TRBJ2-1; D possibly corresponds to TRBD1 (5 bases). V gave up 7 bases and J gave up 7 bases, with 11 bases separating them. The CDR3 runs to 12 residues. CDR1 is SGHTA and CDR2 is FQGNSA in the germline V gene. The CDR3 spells CASTLSGNEQFF. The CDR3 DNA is TGTGCCAGCACCCTCTCAGGGAATGAGCAGTTCTTC.

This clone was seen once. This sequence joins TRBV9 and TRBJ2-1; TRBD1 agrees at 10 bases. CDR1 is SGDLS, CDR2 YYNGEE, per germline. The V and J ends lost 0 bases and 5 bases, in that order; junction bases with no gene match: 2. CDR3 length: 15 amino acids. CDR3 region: CASSVEGQGNNEQFF. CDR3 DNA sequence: TGTGCCAGCAGCGTAGAGGGACAGGGGAACAATGAGCAGTTCTTC.

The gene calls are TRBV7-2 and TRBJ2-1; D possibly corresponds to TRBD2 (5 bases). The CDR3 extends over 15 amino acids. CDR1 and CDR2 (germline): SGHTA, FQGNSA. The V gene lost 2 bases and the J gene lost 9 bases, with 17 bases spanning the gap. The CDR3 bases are TGTGCCAGCAGCTTATCCACCTTAGAAGCGGTTGAGCAGTTCTTC. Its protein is CASSLSTLEAVEQFF. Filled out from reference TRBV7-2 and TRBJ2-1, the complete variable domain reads GAGVSQSPSNKVTEKGKDVELRCDPISGHTALYWYRQSLGQGLEFLIYFQGNSAPDKSGLPSDRFSAERTGGSVSTLTIQRTQQEDSAVYLCASSLSTLEAVEQFFGPGTRLTVL.

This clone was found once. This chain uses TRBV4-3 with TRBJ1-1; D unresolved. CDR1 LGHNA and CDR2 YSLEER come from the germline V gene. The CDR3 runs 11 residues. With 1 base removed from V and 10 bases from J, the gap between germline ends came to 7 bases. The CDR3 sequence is CASSQGPGAFF. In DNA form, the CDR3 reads TGCGCCAGCAGCCAAGGTCCTGGAGCTTTCTTT.

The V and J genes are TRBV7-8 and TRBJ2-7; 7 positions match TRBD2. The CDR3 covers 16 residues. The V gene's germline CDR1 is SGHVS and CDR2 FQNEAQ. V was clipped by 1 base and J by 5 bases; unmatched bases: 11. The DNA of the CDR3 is TGTGCCAGCAGCTTAGGTCCCGGCGGGAGCTTGAACGAGCAGTACTTC. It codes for CASSLGPGGSLNEQYF.

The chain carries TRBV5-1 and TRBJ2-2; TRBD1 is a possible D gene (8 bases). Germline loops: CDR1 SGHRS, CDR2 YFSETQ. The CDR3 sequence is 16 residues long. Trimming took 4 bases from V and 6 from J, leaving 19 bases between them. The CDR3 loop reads CASSRREDRAPGELFF. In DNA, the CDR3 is TGCGCCAGCAGCCGTCGGGAGGACAGGGCCCCCGGGGAGCTGTTTTTT.

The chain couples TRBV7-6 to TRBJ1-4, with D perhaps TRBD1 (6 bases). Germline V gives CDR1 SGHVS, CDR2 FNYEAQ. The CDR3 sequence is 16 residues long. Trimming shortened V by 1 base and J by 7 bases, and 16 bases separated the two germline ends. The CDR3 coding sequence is TGTGCCAGCAGCTTAGGGACAGACGGTGTTGGTGAAAAACTGTTTTTT. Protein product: CASSLGTDGVGEKLFF. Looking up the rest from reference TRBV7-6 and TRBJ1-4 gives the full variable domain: GAGVSQSPRYKVTKRGQDVALRCDPISGHVSLYWYRQALGQGPEFLTYFNYEAQQDKSGLPNDRFSAERPEGSISTLTIQRTEQRDSAMYRCASSLGTDGVGEKLFFGSGTQLSVL.

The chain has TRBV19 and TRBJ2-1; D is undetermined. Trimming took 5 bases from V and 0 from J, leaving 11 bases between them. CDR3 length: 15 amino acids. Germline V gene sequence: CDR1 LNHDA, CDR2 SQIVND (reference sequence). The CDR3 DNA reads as TGTGCCAGTAGTGGGTTCAGGAGCTCCTACAATGAGCAGTTCTTC. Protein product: CASSGFRSSYNEQFF.

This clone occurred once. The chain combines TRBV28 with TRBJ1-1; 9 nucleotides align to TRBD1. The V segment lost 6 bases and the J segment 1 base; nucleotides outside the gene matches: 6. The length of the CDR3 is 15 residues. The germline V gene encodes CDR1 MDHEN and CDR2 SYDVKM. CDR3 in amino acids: CASRRTGERNTEAFF. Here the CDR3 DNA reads TGTGCCAGCAGAAGGACAGGGGAAAGGAACACTGAAGCTTTCTTT.

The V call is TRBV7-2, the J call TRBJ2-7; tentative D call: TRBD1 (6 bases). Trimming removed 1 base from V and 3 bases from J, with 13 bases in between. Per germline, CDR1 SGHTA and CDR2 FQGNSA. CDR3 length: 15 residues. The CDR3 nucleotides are TGTGCCAGCAGCTTAGGGGGACAAGGATACTACGAGCAGTACTTC. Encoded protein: CASSLGGQGYYEQYF.